The subject of this entry is one T cell receptor beta chain. Antigen: not known. Both 60 Vbeta primers and 13 Jbeta primers went into the PCR. As processed by the authors: The count from a later analysis was some 80 million unique TCR beta chains, some 10 million of them shared. The protocol was immunoSEQ multiplex PCR, while the TCRdb copy is restricted to in-frame clones and leaves out a portion. That table gives V, J and clone size, and the DNA gave D and trimming. The table lists fewer than 200,000 clones, roughly 68% of them singletons, with 1.5% to 2% in the top ten. The data were taken from a study of cytomegalovirus exposure and HLA in healthy donors. Study results and limitations: For most subjects, TCR beta sequences were reported to predict HLA-A and HLA-B alleles with accuracy. Analyses of presence/absence relied on an assumption of roughly uniform sequencing depth across donors.

Looked up from germline, CDR1 is LNHNV and CDR2 is YYDKDF (reference sequence). The germline V and J ends were trimmed by 0 bases and 4 bases, with 12 bases remaining between them. There are 15 residues in the CDR3. Sequenced input: PBMCs. This TCR was recovered from a woman aged 25 to 39 in good health and CMV-seronegative. The V call is TRBV15, the J call TRBJ1-2, with D possibly TRBD1 on 5 matching bases. The CDR3 loop is CATSREGHLPYGYTF. The CDR3 DNA follows: TGTGCCACCAGCAGAGAGGGGCACCTACCCTATGGCTACACCTTC.